The T cell receptor (beta chain) described here comes from a study of blood T cells in healthy people across ages. This clonotype was counted at least ten times. With a J-beta primer mix and a sample-barcoded 5' primer, a second PCR ran about 7 to 11 cycles. TCRdb used MiXCR to reprocess the 5' RACE reads, holding one entry per CDR3 protein. The sample carries fewer than 950,000 distinct CDR3 sequences, about 37% recorded once. The ends were cut back, 5 bases at V and 1 base at J, with 13 bases in the middle. This CDR3 comprises 15 residues. The germline gives CDR1 SGHTA, CDR2 FQGNSA. This sequence joins TRBV7-2 and TRBJ2-3, with D possibly TRBD2 on 6 matching bases. The specimen sequenced was blood. This receptor was taken from a man aged 18 to 30 in good health. The DNA of the CDR3 is TGTGCCAGCAGCCCTCTGGGACTGGGCACAGATACGCAGTATTTT. This encodes CASSPLGLGTDTQYF.